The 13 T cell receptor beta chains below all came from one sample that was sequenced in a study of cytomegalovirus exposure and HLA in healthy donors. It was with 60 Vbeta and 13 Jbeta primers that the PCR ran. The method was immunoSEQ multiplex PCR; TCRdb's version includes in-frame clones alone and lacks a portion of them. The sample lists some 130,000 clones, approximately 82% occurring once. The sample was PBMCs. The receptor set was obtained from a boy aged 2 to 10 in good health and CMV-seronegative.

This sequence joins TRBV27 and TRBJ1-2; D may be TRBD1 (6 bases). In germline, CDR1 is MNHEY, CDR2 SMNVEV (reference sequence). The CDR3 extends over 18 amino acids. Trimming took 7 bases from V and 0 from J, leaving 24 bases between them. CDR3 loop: CASTQGGGQHLPNYGYTF. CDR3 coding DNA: TGTGCCAGCACCCAAGGGGGAGGGCAGCACCTCCCTAACTATGGCTACACCTTC.

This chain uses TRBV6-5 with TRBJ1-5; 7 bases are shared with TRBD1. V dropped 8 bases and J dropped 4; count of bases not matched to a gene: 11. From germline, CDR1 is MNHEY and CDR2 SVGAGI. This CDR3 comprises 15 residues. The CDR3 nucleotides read TGTGCCAGCCGTGTACCGGGACAGATGAATCAGCCCCAGCATTTT. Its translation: CASRVPGQMNQPQHF.

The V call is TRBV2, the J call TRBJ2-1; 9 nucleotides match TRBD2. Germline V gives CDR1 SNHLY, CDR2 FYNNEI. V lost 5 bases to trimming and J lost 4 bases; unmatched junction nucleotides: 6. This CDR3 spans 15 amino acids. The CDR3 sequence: CASSTGTSRYNEQFF. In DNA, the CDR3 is TGTGCCAGCAGTACCGGGACTAGCAGATACAATGAGCAGTTCTTC.

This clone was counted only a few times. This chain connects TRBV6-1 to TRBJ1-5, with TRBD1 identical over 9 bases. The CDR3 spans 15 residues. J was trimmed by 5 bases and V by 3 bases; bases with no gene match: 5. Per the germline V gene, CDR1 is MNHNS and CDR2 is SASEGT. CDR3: CASSDGDRDYQPQHF. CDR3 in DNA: TGTGCCAGCAGTGATGGGGACAGGGATTATCAGCCCCAGCATTTT.

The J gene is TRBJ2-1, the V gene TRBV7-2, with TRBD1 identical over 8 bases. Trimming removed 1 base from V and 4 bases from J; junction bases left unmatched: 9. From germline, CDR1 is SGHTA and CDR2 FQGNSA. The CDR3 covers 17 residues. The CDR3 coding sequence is TGTGCCAGCAGCTTAGAAGGCGACAGGGGACTTTACAATGAGCAGTTCTTC. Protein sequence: CASSLEGDRGLYNEQFF. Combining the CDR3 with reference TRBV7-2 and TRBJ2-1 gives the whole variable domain GAGVSQSPSNKVTEKGKDVELRCDPISGHTALYWYRQSLGQGLEFLIYFQGNSAPDKSGLPSDRFSAERTGGSVSTLTIQRTQQEDSAVYLCASSLEGDRGLYNEQFFGPGTRLTVL.

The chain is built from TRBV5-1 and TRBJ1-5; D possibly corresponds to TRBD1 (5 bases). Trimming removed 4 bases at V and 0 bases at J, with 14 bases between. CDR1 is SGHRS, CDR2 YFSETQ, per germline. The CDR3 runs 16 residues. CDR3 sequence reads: CASSRWGGYSNQPQHF. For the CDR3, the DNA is TGCGCCAGCAGCAGGTGGGGGGGGTATAGCAATCAGCCCCAGCATTTT. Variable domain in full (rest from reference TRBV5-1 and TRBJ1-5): KAGVTQTPRYLIKTRGQQVTLSCSPISGHRSVSWYQQTPGQGLQFLFEYFSETQRNKGNFPGRFSGRQFSNSRSEMNVSTLELGDSALYLCASSRWGGYSNQPQHFGDGTRLSIL.

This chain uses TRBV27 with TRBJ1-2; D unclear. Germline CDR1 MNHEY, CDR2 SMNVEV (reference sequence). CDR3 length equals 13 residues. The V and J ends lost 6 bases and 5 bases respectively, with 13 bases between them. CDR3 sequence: CASSWGVEYGYTF. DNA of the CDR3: TGTGCCAGCAGCTGGGGAGTGGAATATGGCTACACCTTC.

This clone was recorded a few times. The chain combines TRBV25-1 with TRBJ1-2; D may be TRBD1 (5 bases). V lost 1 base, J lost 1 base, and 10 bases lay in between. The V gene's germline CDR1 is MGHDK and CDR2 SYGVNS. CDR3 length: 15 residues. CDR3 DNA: TGTGCCAGCAGTGAATTGAGCGACAGTAACTATGGCTACACCTTC. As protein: CASSELSDSNYGYTF.

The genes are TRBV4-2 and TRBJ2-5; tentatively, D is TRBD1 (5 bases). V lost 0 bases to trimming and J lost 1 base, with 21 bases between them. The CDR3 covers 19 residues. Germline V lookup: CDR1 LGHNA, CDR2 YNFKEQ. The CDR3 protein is CASSQDQSGSLELQETQYF. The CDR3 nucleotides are TGTGCCAGCAGCCAAGATCAGTCAGGGTCGCTAGAACTCCAAGAGACCCAGTACTTC.

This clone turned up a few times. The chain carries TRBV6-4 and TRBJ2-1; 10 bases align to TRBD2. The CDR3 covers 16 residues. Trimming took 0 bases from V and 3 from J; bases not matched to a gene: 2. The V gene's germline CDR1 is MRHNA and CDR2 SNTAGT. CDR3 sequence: CASSDSTSGDYNEQFF. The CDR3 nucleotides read TGTGCCAGCAGTGACTCAACTAGCGGGGACTACAATGAGCAGTTCTTC.

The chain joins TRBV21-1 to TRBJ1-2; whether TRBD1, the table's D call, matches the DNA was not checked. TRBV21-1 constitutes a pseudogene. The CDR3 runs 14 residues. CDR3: CASSKGGPPSGYTF. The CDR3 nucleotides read TGTGCCAGCAGCAAAGGGGGGCCTCCGTCAGGCTACACCTTC.

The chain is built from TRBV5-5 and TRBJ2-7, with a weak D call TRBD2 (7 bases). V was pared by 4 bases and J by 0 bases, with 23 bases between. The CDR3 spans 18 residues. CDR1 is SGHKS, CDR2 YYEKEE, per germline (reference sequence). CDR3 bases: TGTGCCAGCAGCCAACTTAAAGGGGGGGCCCTACCCTCCTACGAGCAGTACTTC. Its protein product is CASSQLKGGALPSYEQYF.

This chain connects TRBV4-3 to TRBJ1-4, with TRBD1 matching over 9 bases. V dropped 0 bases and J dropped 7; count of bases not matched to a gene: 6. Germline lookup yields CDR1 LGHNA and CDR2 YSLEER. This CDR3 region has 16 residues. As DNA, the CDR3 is TGCGCCAGCAGCCAAGATGAAGGGACAGGGTTTGAAAAACTGTTTTTT. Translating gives CASSQDEGTGFEKLFF.